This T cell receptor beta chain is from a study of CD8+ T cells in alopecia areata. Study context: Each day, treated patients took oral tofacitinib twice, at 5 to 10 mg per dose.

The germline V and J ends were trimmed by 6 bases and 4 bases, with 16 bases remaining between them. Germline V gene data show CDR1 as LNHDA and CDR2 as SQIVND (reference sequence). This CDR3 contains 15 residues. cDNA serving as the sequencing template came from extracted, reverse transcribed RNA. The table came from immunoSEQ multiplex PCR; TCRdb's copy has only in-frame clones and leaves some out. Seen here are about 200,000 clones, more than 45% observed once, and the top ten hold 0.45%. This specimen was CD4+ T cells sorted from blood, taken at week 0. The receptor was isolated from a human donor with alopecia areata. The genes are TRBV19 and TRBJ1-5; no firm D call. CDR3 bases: TGTGCCAGTAGGAGGCCCGGAGACAAAAATCAGCCCCAGCATTTT. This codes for CASRRPGDKNQPQHF.